Following are 27 T cell receptor beta chains from one sample sequenced in a study of a mutant IDH1 vaccine in newly diagnosed glioma. As to time point: week 35, safety follow-up. Vaccination comprised doses that each held 300 ug of mutant IDH1 20-mer peptide, plus topical imiquimod. This table comes from immunoSEQ multiplex PCR, and its TCRdb copy is limited to in-frame clones, with some not included. Among over 65,000 clones listed, less than 90% were seen once. These receptors' antigens are unknown. Sequenced material: PBMCs, taken from a glioma patient whose treatment included an IDH1 peptide vaccine. These receptor sequences come from a man between 18 and 29 years old with glioma.

V is TRBV30 and J is TRBJ1-2; D gene unclear. CDR1 is GTSNPN and CDR2 is SVGIG in the germline V gene (reference sequence). V lost 0 bases to trimming and J lost 5 bases, with 4 bases between them. This CDR3 has 11 amino acids. CDR3 DNA sequence: TGTGCCTGGAGTGTACGGTATGGCTACACCTTC. This encodes CAWSVRYGYTF.

This clone was detected a few times. V usage is TRBV30 and J usage is TRBJ1-1; 7 nucleotides match TRBD1. CDR1 is GTSNPN and CDR2 is SVGIG in the germline V gene (reference sequence). The CDR3 is 13 amino acids. The V gene end was trimmed by 3 bases and the J gene end by 1 base; junction bases not matched to a gene: 2. The CDR3 nucleotides are TGTGCCTGGAGGAGGGGGCCGAACACTGAAGCTTTCTTT. Translation gives CAWRRGPNTEAFF.

The chain recombines TRBV9 with TRBJ2-1; D uncertain. With 4 bases removed from V and 4 bases from J, the gap between germline ends came to 12 bases. Germline CDR1 and CDR2: SGDLS and YYNGEE. The CDR3 is 14 amino acids. The CDR3 region is CASSSGQSYNEQFF. CDR3 nucleotides: TGTGCCAGCAGCAGTGGGCAATCGTACAATGAGCAGTTCTTC.

The chain carries TRBV11-1 and TRBJ2-5; D ambiguous. Per germline, CDR1 SGHAT and CDR2 FQDESV (reference sequence). The V and J ends lost 1 base and 4 bases respectively, with 13 bases between them. The CDR3 loop spans 15 amino acids. The chain's CDR3 is CASSLGTQRRETQYF. The CDR3 coding sequence is TGTGCCAGCAGCTTAGGGACCCAGAGGCGAGAGACCCAGTACTTC.

This clone was picked up a small number of times. This CDR3 reads CASSLRGGEVEAFF. The DNA of the CDR3 is TGTGCCAGCAGCTTAAGAGGTGGTGAGGTTGAAGCTTTCTTT. This rearrangement joins TRBV7-3 to TRBJ1-1; D gene unclear. CDR1 is SGHTA, CDR2 FQGTGA, per germline. This CDR3 comprises 14 residues. Trimming shortened V by 1 base and J by 7 bases, and 13 bases separated the two germline ends.

The chain links TRBV11-2 to TRBJ2-2, with D possibly matching TRBD2 (6 bases). The CDR3 length is 17 residues. The V gene's germline CDR1 is SGHAT and CDR2 FQNNGV. Trimming took 4 bases from V and 0 from J, leaving 15 bases between them. The CDR3 loop reads CASSSVRGRSNTGELFF. The CDR3 DNA reads TGTGCCAGCAGCTCCGTGCGGGGCCGATCGAACACCGGGGAGCTGTTTTTT.

The sample holds a few counts of this clone. The CDR3 bases are TGTGCCAGCAGGTCGAGGACAGGGCAGTCCTACGAGCAGTACTTC. As protein: CASRSRTGQSYEQYF. The chain couples TRBV28 to TRBJ2-7, with 8 bases that match TRBD1. Unmatched junction bases numbered 8, after V lost 6 bases and J lost 1 base. The length of the CDR3 is 15 residues. Germline CDR1 MDHEN, CDR2 SYDVKM.

This chain joins TRBV6-6 and TRBJ1-2; unclear D gene. Germline V CDR1 and CDR2: MNHNY, SVGAGI (reference sequence). There are 14 residues in the CDR3. V lost 5 bases, J lost 7 bases, and 17 bases lay in between. The CDR3 region is CASSPSAPAGGYTF. DNA of the CDR3: TGTGCCAGCAGTCCCTCCGCGCCGGCGGGTGGCTACACCTTC.

V usage is TRBV27 and J usage is TRBJ1-5; no clear D. The CDR3 is 15 amino acids. V was trimmed by 5 bases and J by 0 bases, leaving 11 bases between them. Germline values: CDR1 MNHEY, CDR2 SMNVEV (reference sequence). CDR3 amino acids: CASSPGFVSNQPQHF. CDR3 DNA sequence: TGTGCCAGCAGTCCGGGGTTCGTTAGCAATCAGCCCCAGCATTTT.

The V gene is TRBV30, the J gene TRBJ2-7; TRBD1 might be the D (6 bases). The CDR3 is made up of 12 amino acids. The V gene lost 6 bases and the J gene lost 0 bases, with 9 bases spanning the gap. Germline V gene lookup returns CDR1 GTSNPN and CDR2 SVGIG (reference sequence). The CDR3 here is CACRDNSYEQYF. As DNA, the CDR3 is TGTGCCTGCCGGGACAACTCCTACGAGCAGTACTTC.

The rearrangement uses TRBV7-2 and TRBJ2-3; D ambiguous. Germline-derived CDR1 and CDR2 are SGHTA and FQGNSA. The CDR3 totals 16 residues. The V end lost 5 bases, the J end lost 2 bases, and 17 bases lay between the germline ends. The CDR3 region is CASSPALSRSTDTQYF. CDR3 in DNA: TGTGCCAGCAGCCCCGCTCTTAGCAGGTCCACAGATACGCAGTATTTT.

The V call is TRBV30, the J call TRBJ1-2, with 9 bases that match TRBD1. CDR3 size: 16 residues. Trimming took 4 bases from V and 3 from J; bases not matched to a gene: 12. Germline-derived CDR1 and CDR2 are GTSNPN and SVGIG (reference sequence). The CDR3 is CAWTTVDRGIDYGYTF. The CDR3 nucleotides are TGTGCCTGGACGACGGTGGACAGGGGTATTGACTATGGCTACACCTTC.

This clone came up a few times. V gene TRBV30 combines with J gene TRBJ1-5, with D tentatively TRBD1 (5 bases). This CDR3 is 16 amino acids long. Germline CDR1 and CDR2: GTSNPN and SVGIG (reference sequence). Trimming took 2 bases from V and 2 from J, leaving 16 bases between them. In DNA form, the CDR3 reads TGTGCCTGGAGTAGGGCGGGGGGATTGGGCAATCAGCCCCAGCATTTT. Its protein is CAWSRAGGLGNQPQHF.

This rearrangement joins TRBV6-1 to TRBJ2-2; TRBD2 matches 14 bases. V lost 4 bases and J lost 1; bases outside the gene matches: 2. The V gene's germline CDR1 is MNHNS and CDR2 SASEGT. CDR3 length: 17 residues. CDR3 protein: CASSAGTSGGNTGELFF. As DNA, the CDR3 is TGTGCCAGCAGTGCTGGGACTAGCGGGGGGAACACCGGGGAGCTGTTTTTT.

This clone was found a few times. The rearrangement links TRBV30 to TRBJ1-2; the match to TRBD1 covers 7 bases. The trim removed 2 bases at V and 4 bases at J, leaving 10 bases unmatched. The CDR3 runs 15 residues. CDR1 is GTSNPN and CDR2 is SVGIG in the germline V gene (reference sequence). Here the CDR3 DNA reads TGTGCCTGGAGTCTCCTCCGGACAGGCACCTATGGCTACACCTTC. Translating gives CAWSLLRTGTYGYTF.

This chain joins TRBV20-1 and TRBJ1-2; D is unresolved. CDR1 DFQATT and CDR2 SNEGSKA come from the germline V gene (reference sequence). The CDR3 is 10 amino acids. The V and J ends lost 1 base and 6 bases respectively, with 3 bases between them. The CDR3: CSARVNGYTF. For the CDR3, the DNA is TGCAGTGCTAGAGTCAATGGCTACACCTTC.

The chain couples TRBV19 to TRBJ1-3, with 7 positions matching TRBD1. Germline V gives CDR1 LNHDA, CDR2 SQIVND (reference sequence). The CDR3 totals 12 residues. Trimming took 10 bases from V and 4 from J; bases not matched to a gene: 4. In nucleotides, the CDR3 is TGTGCCATCGGGACAGCCGGAAACACCATATATTTT. Residues: CAIGTAGNTIYF. The complete variable domain, with remaining parts taken from reference TRBV19 and TRBJ1-3, reads DGGITQSPKYLFRKEGQNVTLSCEQNLNHDAMYWYRQDPGQGLRLIYYSQIVNDFQKGDIAEGYSVSREKKESFPLTVTSAQKNPTAFYLCAIGTAGNTIYFGEGSWLTVV.

This chain connects TRBV6-6 to TRBJ2-5; 7 bases fit TRBD2. The trim removed 5 bases at V and 2 bases at J, leaving 8 bases unmatched. This CDR3 has 15 residues. Per germline, CDR1 MNHNY and CDR2 SVGAGI (reference sequence). The CDR3 sequence: CASSMFRTRQETQYF. The CDR3 DNA sequence: TGTGCCAGCAGTATGTTTAGGACTAGACAAGAGACCCAGTACTTC.

This rearrangement joins TRBV10-3 to TRBJ2-5; D perhaps matches TRBD2 (6 bases). The CDR3 covers 15 residues. Trimming left V 3 bases short and J 3 bases short, with 14 bases between. The germline V gene encodes CDR1 ENHRY and CDR2 SYGVKD. As DNA, the CDR3 is TGTGCCATCAGTGATTTTAATGGCGGGGAAGAGACCCAGTACTTC. Residues: CAISDFNGGEETQYF.

This chain joins TRBV19 and TRBJ2-7, with D possibly matching TRBD1 (9 bases). Trimming took off 9 bases at V and 2 bases at J, with 20 bases between the two ends. The CDR3 is 15 residues long. CDR1 and CDR2 from the germline V gene are LNHDA and SQIVND (reference sequence). CDR3 sequence: CASPGGDRETYEQYF. CDR3 sequence (DNA): TGTGCCAGCCCCGGGGGGGACAGGGAAACCTACGAGCAGTACTTC.

V gene TRBV27 combines with J gene TRBJ1-4; the D gene is possibly TRBD1 (5 bases). V lost 0 bases and J lost 8, with 10 bases in between. CDR1 is MNHEY and CDR2 is SMNVEV in the germline V gene (reference sequence). This CDR3 is built from 14 residues. The CDR3 DNA reads TGTGCCAGCAGTTTATCGGGGGGGGAAGAAAAACTGTTTTTT. Its translation is CASSLSGGEEKLFF. The whole variable domain, filled in from reference TRBV27 and TRBJ1-4, reads EAQVTQNPRYLITVTGKKLTVTCSQNMNHEYMSWYRQDPGLGLRQIYYSMNVEVTDKGDVPEGYKVSRKEKRNFPLILESPSPNQTSLYFCASSLSGGEEKLFFGSGTQLSVL.

The chain couples TRBV27 to TRBJ2-2, with TRBD2 matching 10 bases. CDR3 length: 15 residues. The ends lost 2 bases at V and 6 bases at J; junction bases unmatched: 3. Germline V gene data show CDR1 as MNHEY and CDR2 as SMNVEV (reference sequence). This CDR3 is CASSLLLAGAGELFF. For the CDR3, the DNA is TGTGCCAGCAGTTTACTGCTAGCGGGAGCCGGGGAGCTGTTTTTT.

This chain connects TRBV5-6 to TRBJ2-2; D is undetermined. Trimming took 0 bases from V and 1 from J, leaving 4 bases between them. Germline lookup yields CDR1 SGHDT and CDR2 YYEEEE. This CDR3 has 14 amino acids. CDR3 amino acids: CASSLVENTGELFF. CDR3 nucleotides: TGTGCCAGCAGCTTGGTGGAGAACACCGGGGAGCTGTTTTTT.

The genes are TRBV20-1 and TRBJ2-5; possible D gene TRBD2, 5 bases. V shed 2 bases and J shed 9 bases, with 10 bases lying between them. There are 11 residues in the CDR3. Germline lookup yields CDR1 DFQATT and CDR2 SNEGSKA (reference sequence). Here the CDR3 DNA reads TGCAGTGCTAGACAAGAGAGGGCCCAGTACTTC. Protein: CSARQERAQYF.

In its sample, this clone was seen a few times. V is TRBV4-1 and J is TRBJ1-1; D remains unclear. V lost 10 bases and J 1 base, leaving 13 bases between the germline ends. The germline V gene has CDR1 MGHRA and CDR2 YSYEKL. This CDR3 has 13 amino acids. The CDR3: CATVSLPNTEAFF. CDR3 DNA: TGCGCCACTGTTTCTCTACCGAACACTGAAGCTTTCTTT.

The chain joins TRBV30 to TRBJ1-4; 7 nucleotides line up with TRBD1. The V gene end was trimmed by 7 bases and the J gene end by 0 bases; junction bases not matched to a gene: 11. This CDR3 is built from 16 residues. Germline loops: CDR1 GTSNPN, CDR2 SVGIG (reference sequence). The CDR3 spells CALGRGQPATNEKLFF. The CDR3 DNA follows: TGTGCCTTGGGGAGGGGACAGCCTGCAACTAATGAAAAACTGTTTTTT.

This clone was observed once. This sequence joins TRBV7-2 and TRBJ2-5, with D perhaps matching TRBD2 (6 bases). V dropped 5 bases and J dropped 6 bases, with 16 bases sitting between them. CDR1 SGHTA and CDR2 FQGNSA come from the germline V gene. The CDR3 consists of 14 residues. In DNA form, the CDR3 reads TGTGCCAGCAGCCCGGGGACTCCCCGCCAGACCCAGTACTTC. Translating gives CASSPGTPRQTQYF. The full variable domain, rest sourced from reference TRBV7-2 and TRBJ2-5, is GAGVSQSPSNKVTEKGKDVELRCDPISGHTALYWYRQSLGQGLEFLIYFQGNSAPDKSGLPSDRFSAERTGGSVSTLTIQRTQQEDSAVYLCASSPGTPRQTQYFGPGTRLLVL.